The entry below gives a single T cell receptor beta chain sequence along with its context. At the DNA level, this CDR3 is encoded by other sequences in the same sample as well. This specimen belongs to a study of control samples from healthy donors and cancer patients. Assay used: immunoSEQ multiplex PCR; TCRdb lists only in-frame clones, some missing. Here the sample spans under 100,000 clones, about nine tenths being singletons. Germline V gene sequence: CDR1 SGHRS, CDR2 YFSETQ. The CDR3 runs 14 residues. The V segment lost 3 bases and the J segment 4 bases; nucleotides outside the gene matches: 4. The source is a woman between 70 and 85 years old in good health. The chain combines TRBV5-1 with TRBJ2-3, with 8 bases that match TRBD1. Source material: blood. The CDR3 coding sequence is TGCGCCAGCAGCTCCGGACAGGGCGCAGATACGCAGTATTTT. Translated, it gives CASSSGQGADTQYF.